The 23 T cell receptor beta chains listed next were all sequenced from one sample in a study of shared clonotypes between healthy human individuals. TCRdb's copy holds only in-frame clones and misses some; the assay was immunoSEQ multiplex PCR. The data contain 2 million to 3 million clones, approximately 93% of them singletons. The material sequenced was naive CD4+ T cells from PBMCs. Subset specified: CD45RA+ positively selected. Receptors were obtained from a young man in good health. Some clones in this sample may be carry-over from other donors' samples.

The rearrangement uses TRBV20-1 and TRBJ2-3; D gene ambiguous. Trimming pared 5 bases from V and 8 bases from J, leaving 11 bases between. This CDR3 region has 11 residues. Germline-derived CDR1 and CDR2 are DFQATT and SNEGSKA (reference sequence). CDR3: CSAPHLGTQYF. The CDR3, as DNA: TGCAGTGCTCCACACCTTGGTACGCAGTATTTT.

V gene TRBV28 combines with J gene TRBJ1-1; D gene ambiguous. Trimming left V 6 bases short and J 3 bases short, with 17 bases between. CDR1 and CDR2 from the germline V gene are MDHEN and SYDVKM. CDR3 length: 15 residues. The CDR3 DNA follows: TGTGCCAGCAGGACAAGTCTCAGTGGACACACTGAAGCTTTCTTT. Amino acid sequence: CASRTSLSGHTEAFF.

V is TRBV7-9 and J is TRBJ2-7; 12 positions match TRBD2. This CDR3 contains 15 residues. Trimming removed 5 bases from V and 1 base from J; junction bases left unmatched: 3. CDR1 is SEHNR and CDR2 is FQNEAQ in the germline V gene (reference sequence). The CDR3 nucleotides are TGTGCCAGCAGCCCGACTAGCGGGAGATCCTACGAGCAGTACTTC. This sequence encodes CASSPTSGRSYEQYF.

V gene TRBV18 combines with J gene TRBJ2-2; a possible D gene is TRBD2 (5 bases). Per the germline V gene, CDR1 is KGHSH and CDR2 is LQKENI. V lost 6 bases and J lost 6, with 14 bases in between. This CDR3 is 14 amino acids long. CDR3 amino acids: CASSPTSQSGELFF. The CDR3 DNA is TGTGCCAGCTCCCCAACTAGTCAATCCGGGGAGCTGTTTTTT.

V and J are TRBV6-1 and TRBJ2-5; TRBD1 might be the D (5 bases). This CDR3 has 14 residues. The V and J ends lost 8 bases and 5 bases respectively, with 18 bases between them. CDR1 is MNHNS, CDR2 SASEGT, per germline. The CDR3: CASVFSGISETQYF. In DNA form, the CDR3 reads TGTGCCAGCGTTTTTTCAGGGATATCGGAGACCCAGTACTTC.

The chain recombines TRBV18 with TRBJ2-3, with D tentatively TRBD1 (6 bases). The germline CDR1 and CDR2 sequences are KGHSH and LQKENI. V lost 5 bases, J lost 0 bases, and 12 bases lay in between. The CDR3 covers 15 residues. In DNA, the CDR3 is TGTGCCAGCTCATCCGAGGGGACAAGCACAGATACGCAGTATTTT. Translation gives CASSSEGTSTDTQYF.

This rearrangement joins TRBV18 to TRBJ1-4; D remains ambiguous. The V end lost 3 bases, the J end lost 8 bases, and 10 bases lay between the germline ends. CDR1 and CDR2 from the germline V gene are KGHSH and LQKENI. The CDR3 consists of 13 residues. CDR3 DNA: TGTGCCAGCTCACCGGGAAGGTGGGAAAAACTGTTTTTT. This encodes CASSPGRWEKLFF.

This clone was found once. J is TRBJ2-1 and V is TRBV15; TRBD2 matches 9 bases. Losses at the gene ends were 3 bases for V and 8 bases for J; bases not matched to a gene: 11. This CDR3 contains 16 residues. Germline V gives CDR1 LNHNV, CDR2 YYDKDF (reference sequence). The CDR3 DNA sequence: TGTGCCACCAGCAGGGGCGGGAGGGCCTTTGCCCATGAGCAGTTCTTC. This encodes CATSRGGRAFAHEQFF.

The CDR3 DNA reads TGTGCCAGCAGCAGGGGACTAGAACGTCTCGAGCAGTACTTC. Its protein product is CASSRGLERLEQYF. This chain joins TRBV7-2 and TRBJ2-7, with TRBD2 matching over 8 bases. Germline loops: CDR1 SGHTA, CDR2 FQGNSA. With 5 bases clipped from V and 6 bases from J, the junction kept 9 bases outside the gene matches. CDR3 length equals 14 residues.

This chain uses TRBV5-1 with TRBJ2-3; TRBD2 aligns across 10 bases. J was trimmed by 5 bases and V by 6 bases; bases with no gene match: 3. CDR3 length equals 13 residues. Looked up from germline, CDR1 is SGHRS and CDR2 is YFSETQ. CDR3 DNA sequence: TGCGCCAGCACCTGGACTAGCGGAGATACGCAGTATTTT. It is translated as CASTWTSGDTQYF.

The V and J genes are TRBV6-1 and TRBJ1-5; 8 nucleotides line up with TRBD1. The germline V gene has CDR1 MNHNS and CDR2 SASEGT. The ends lost 5 bases at V and 6 bases at J; junction bases unmatched: 9. This CDR3 has 15 residues. CDR3 bases: TGTGCCAGCAGTATTTCTCCAGGGGGCCGTCAGCCCCAGCATTTT. Translating gives CASSISPGGRQPQHF.

The chain links TRBV5-4 to TRBJ1-5; maybe TRBD1 (6 bases). Germline V gene data show CDR1 as SGHNT and CDR2 as YYREEE (reference sequence). The CDR3 spans 16 residues. V lost 0 bases and J lost 3, with 13 bases in between. CDR3: CASSLAPGTHNQPQHF. Written as DNA, the CDR3 is TGTGCCAGCAGCTTGGCTCCCGGGACACACAATCAGCCCCAGCATTTT.

The chain uses TRBV28 and TRBJ2-4; a weak D match, TRBD1 (6 bases). The germline gives CDR1 MDHEN, CDR2 SYDVKM. Deletions cut 4 bases from V and 7 bases from J, with 14 bases between. This CDR3 comprises 14 residues. The CDR3 region has the DNA TGTGCCAGCAGTTCCGGGACACTTACCAACATTCAGTACTTC. Amino acids: CASSSGTLTNIQYF.

This clone showed up many times. V and J are TRBV28 and TRBJ1-3; the D is unclear. Per the germline V gene, CDR1 is MDHEN and CDR2 is SYDVKM. Trimming removed 7 bases at V and 4 bases at J, with 17 bases between. This CDR3 has 15 residues. This chain's CDR3 is CASTPTGSRGNTIYF. CDR3 sequence (DNA): TGTGCCAGCACCCCGACGGGTAGTCGAGGAAACACCATATATTTT.

The chain is built from TRBV27 and TRBJ2-7, with no clear D. This CDR3 comprises 13 residues. The germline V gene has CDR1 MNHEY and CDR2 SMNVEV (reference sequence). V dropped 4 bases and J dropped 6 bases, with 13 bases sitting between them. The CDR3 coding sequence is TGTGCCAGCAGTTCGACCTTATGGGCCGAGCAGTACTTC. Translated, it gives CASSSTLWAEQYF.

Only one count was recorded for this clone. The V gene is TRBV15, the J gene TRBJ1-5; D unresolved. Trimming took 5 bases from V and 0 from J, leaving 14 bases between them. From germline, CDR1 is LNHNV and CDR2 YYDKDF (reference sequence). The CDR3 has 16 amino acids. CDR3 DNA sequence: TGTGCCACCAGCCCCAAAGGAACCTATAGCAATCAGCCCCAGCATTTT. This gives the protein CATSPKGTYSNQPQHF.

The V call is TRBV29-1, the J call TRBJ1-1; weak D call: TRBD1 (5 bases). Germline assignment: CDR1 SQVTM and CDR2 ANQGSEA. V was trimmed by 3 bases and J by 11 bases, leaving 13 bases between them. The CDR3 spans 11 residues. The CDR3 is CSVDAQGVAFF. The CDR3 nucleotides read TGCAGCGTTGATGCTCAAGGGGTCGCTTTCTTT. The entire variable domain, with the rest obtained from reference TRBV29-1 and TRBJ1-1, is as follows: SAVISQKPSRDICQRGTSLTIQCQVDSQVTMMFWYRQQPGQSLTLIATANQGSEATYESGFVIDKFPISRPNLTFSTLTVSNMSPEDSSIYLCSVDAQGVAFFGQGTRLTVV.

On this clone: One junction end disagrees with the germline gene, perhaps due to a read error. The V gene is TRBV5-4, the J gene TRBJ2-1; 9 nucleotides match TRBD1. The CDR3 spans 16 residues. CDR1 and CDR2 from the germline V gene are SGHNT and YYREEE (reference sequence). The CDR3 spells CAGRRQQGAQDNEQFF. CDR3 coding DNA: TGTGCCGGCAGACGCCAACAGGGGGCGCAGGACAATGAGCAGTTCTTC.

The chain combines TRBV5-1 with TRBJ2-5; D tentatively reads TRBD1 or TRBD2 (5 bases each). CDR1 is SGHRS, CDR2 YFSETQ, per germline. This CDR3 region has 15 residues. Trimming took off 4 bases at V and 1 base at J, with 14 bases between the two ends. The CDR3 region is CASSAEGPPQETQYF. For the CDR3, the DNA is TGCGCCAGCAGCGCCGAGGGGCCCCCCCAAGAGACCCAGTACTTC. Full variable domain (remainder filled in from reference TRBV5-1 and TRBJ2-5): KAGVTQTPRYLIKTRGQQVTLSCSPISGHRSVSWYQQTPGQGLQFLFEYFSETQRNKGNFPGRFSGRQFSNSRSEMNVSTLELGDSALYLCASSAEGPPQETQYFGPGTRLLVL.

The V gene is TRBV13, the J gene TRBJ2-7; D unresolved. Germline V gives CDR1 PRHDT, CDR2 FYEKMQ (reference sequence). V was shortened by 5 bases and J by 2 bases, with 13 bases between the two germline ends. CDR3 length: 14 amino acids. CDR3 protein: CASSPVRDTYEQYF. DNA of the CDR3: TGTGCCAGCAGCCCGGTAAGGGATACCTACGAGCAGTACTTC.

This chain joins TRBV5-1 and TRBJ2-4; D uncertain. The CDR3 length is 14 residues. CDR1 and CDR2 from the germline V gene are SGHRS and YFSETQ. V lost 0 bases and J lost 5, with 9 bases in between. This chain's CDR3 is CASSLVGSENIQYF. CDR3 sequence (DNA): TGCGCCAGCAGCTTGGTGGGTTCCGAAAACATTCAGTACTTC.

The V call is TRBV11-2, the J call TRBJ1-1; 7 positions match TRBD1. The germline V gene encodes CDR1 SGHAT and CDR2 FQNNGV. J was trimmed by 2 bases and V by 7 bases; bases with no gene match: 4. The CDR3 loop spans 13 amino acids. The CDR3 sequence: CASNRGANTEAFF. The DNA for the CDR3 is TGTGCCAGCAACAGGGGAGCCAACACTGAAGCTTTCTTT.

The genes are TRBV7-2 and TRBJ1-5; 7 nucleotides agree with TRBD1. The trim removed 1 base at V and 6 bases at J, leaving 12 bases unmatched. The length of the CDR3 is 17 residues. The germline CDR1 and CDR2 sequences are SGHTA and FQGNSA. CDR3 in DNA: TGTGCCAGCAGCTTAGAAGCGGCCAGGGGGAGCGGTCAGCCCCAGCATTTT. This gives the protein CASSLEAARGSGQPQHF. The full variable domain, completed using reference TRBV7-2 and TRBJ1-5, is GAGVSQSPSNKVTEKGKDVELRCDPISGHTALYWYRQSLGQGLEFLIYFQGNSAPDKSGLPSDRFSAERTGGSVSTLTIQRTQQEDSAVYLCASSLEAARGSGQPQHFGDGTRLSIL.